This T cell receptor (beta chain) came from a study of T cell responses to AZD1222 COVID-19 vaccine. With V trimmed by 4 bases and J by 1 base, 5 bases remained unmatched. The V gene's germline CDR1 is MGHRA and CDR2 YSYEKL. This CDR3 contains 16 residues. Using immunoSEQ multiplex PCR, the repertoire was profiled, and TCRdb retains in-frame clones only, with some absent. The sample lists over 50,000 clones; approximately 84% were seen once. The receptor's source is an adult in good health. V usage is TRBV4-1 and J usage is TRBJ2-2; 8 nucleotides match TRBD1. The sequencing here drew on peripheral blood, taken on day 0 of AZD1222 vaccination. CDR3 residues: CASSPSGQENTGELFF. In DNA form, the CDR3 reads TGCGCCAGCAGCCCGTCGGGACAGGAGAACACCGGGGAGCTGTTTTTT.